Presented here are 6 T cell receptor beta chains from one specimen sequenced in a study of shared clonotypes between healthy human individuals. Assay: immunoSEQ multiplex PCR; the TCRdb copy retains only in-frame clones and omits some. The sample records under 2,500,000 clones, 90% to 97% being singletons. Sequencing used naive CD4+ T cells sorted from blood. Subset here: CD45RA+ positively selected. The receptor set was obtained from a man aged 18 to 35 in good health.

V usage is TRBV7-9 and J usage is TRBJ2-1; 11 bases agree with TRBD2. This CDR3 has 12 amino acids. Germline CDR1 and CDR2: SEHNR and FQNEAQ (reference sequence). After removal of 5 bases from V and 13 bases from J, the junction contained 4 bases not matched to a gene. The CDR3: CASSASGRPQFF. The CDR3, as DNA: TGTGCCAGCAGCGCTAGCGGGAGGCCACAGTTCTTC.

The rearrangement links TRBV11-1 to TRBJ2-5; 9 bases are a match to TRBD2. Unmatched junction bases numbered 4, after V lost 5 bases and J lost 0 bases. Germline CDR1 and CDR2: SGHAT and FQDESV (reference sequence). This CDR3 region has 15 residues. The CDR3 loop is CASSAGTSYQETQYF. The CDR3 nucleotides read TGTGCCAGCAGCGCCGGGACTAGCTACCAAGAGACCCAGTACTTC.

V is TRBV5-1 and J is TRBJ2-7; perhaps TRBD1 as D (6 bases). The CDR3 length is 15 residues. V lost 4 bases and J 0 bases, leaving 14 bases between the germline ends. Germline CDR1 and CDR2: SGHRS and YFSETQ. The CDR3 DNA follows: TGCGCCAGCAGCCCCGGGACACTGATCTCCTACGAGCAGTACTTC. Translating gives CASSPGTLISYEQYF.

The V and J genes are TRBV7-2 and TRBJ2-7; TRBD2 aligns across 13 bases. Trimming took 2 bases from V and 7 from J; bases not matched to a gene: 8. CDR3 length: 16 residues. The germline CDR1 and CDR2 sequences are SGHTA and FQGNSA. CDR3: CASSLRWGLAGFEQYF. DNA of the CDR3: TGTGCCAGCAGCTTAAGGTGGGGACTAGCGGGATTTGAGCAGTACTTC. The whole variable domain, remainder taken from reference TRBV7-2 and TRBJ2-7, is GAGVSQSPSNKVTEKGKDVELRCDPISGHTALYWYRQSLGQGLEFLIYFQGNSAPDKSGLPSDRFSAERTGGSVSTLTIQRTQQEDSAVYLCASSLRWGLAGFEQYFGPGTRLTVT.

The chain recombines TRBV19 with TRBJ2-7; D not certain. V lost 1 base and J 0 bases, leaving 7 bases between the germline ends. This CDR3 is built from 14 residues. Germline CDR1 reads LNHDA; CDR2 reads SQIVND (reference sequence). CDR3 nucleotide sequence: TGTGCCAGTAGTATAGCGGTGAGCTCCTACGAGCAGTACTTC. It yields the protein CASSIAVSSYEQYF.

The rearrangement uses TRBV6-1 and TRBJ2-5, with a tentative D call TRBD1 (5 bases). CDR3 length equals 11 residues. The germline V gene has CDR1 MNHNS and CDR2 SASEGT. V was shortened by 7 bases and J by 3 bases, with 6 bases between the two germline ends. The CDR3 DNA follows: TGTGCCAGCACCAGGGAAGAGACCCAGTACTTC. Its protein product is CASTREETQYF.